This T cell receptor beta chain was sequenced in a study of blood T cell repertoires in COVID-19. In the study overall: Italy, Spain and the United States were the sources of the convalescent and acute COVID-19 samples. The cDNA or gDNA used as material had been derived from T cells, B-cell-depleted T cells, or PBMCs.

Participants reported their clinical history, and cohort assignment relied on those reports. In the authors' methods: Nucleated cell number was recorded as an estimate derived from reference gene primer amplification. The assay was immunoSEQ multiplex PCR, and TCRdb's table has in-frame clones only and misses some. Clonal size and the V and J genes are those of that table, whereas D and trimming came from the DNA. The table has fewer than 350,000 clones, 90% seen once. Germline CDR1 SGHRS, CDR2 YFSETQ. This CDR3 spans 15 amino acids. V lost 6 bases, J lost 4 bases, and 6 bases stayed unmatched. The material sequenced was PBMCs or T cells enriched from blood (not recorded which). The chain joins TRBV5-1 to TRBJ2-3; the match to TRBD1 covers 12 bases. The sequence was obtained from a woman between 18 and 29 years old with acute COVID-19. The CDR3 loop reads CASKRDRGQADTQYF. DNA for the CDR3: TGCGCCAGCAAACGGGACAGGGGGCAGGCAGATACGCAGTATTTT.